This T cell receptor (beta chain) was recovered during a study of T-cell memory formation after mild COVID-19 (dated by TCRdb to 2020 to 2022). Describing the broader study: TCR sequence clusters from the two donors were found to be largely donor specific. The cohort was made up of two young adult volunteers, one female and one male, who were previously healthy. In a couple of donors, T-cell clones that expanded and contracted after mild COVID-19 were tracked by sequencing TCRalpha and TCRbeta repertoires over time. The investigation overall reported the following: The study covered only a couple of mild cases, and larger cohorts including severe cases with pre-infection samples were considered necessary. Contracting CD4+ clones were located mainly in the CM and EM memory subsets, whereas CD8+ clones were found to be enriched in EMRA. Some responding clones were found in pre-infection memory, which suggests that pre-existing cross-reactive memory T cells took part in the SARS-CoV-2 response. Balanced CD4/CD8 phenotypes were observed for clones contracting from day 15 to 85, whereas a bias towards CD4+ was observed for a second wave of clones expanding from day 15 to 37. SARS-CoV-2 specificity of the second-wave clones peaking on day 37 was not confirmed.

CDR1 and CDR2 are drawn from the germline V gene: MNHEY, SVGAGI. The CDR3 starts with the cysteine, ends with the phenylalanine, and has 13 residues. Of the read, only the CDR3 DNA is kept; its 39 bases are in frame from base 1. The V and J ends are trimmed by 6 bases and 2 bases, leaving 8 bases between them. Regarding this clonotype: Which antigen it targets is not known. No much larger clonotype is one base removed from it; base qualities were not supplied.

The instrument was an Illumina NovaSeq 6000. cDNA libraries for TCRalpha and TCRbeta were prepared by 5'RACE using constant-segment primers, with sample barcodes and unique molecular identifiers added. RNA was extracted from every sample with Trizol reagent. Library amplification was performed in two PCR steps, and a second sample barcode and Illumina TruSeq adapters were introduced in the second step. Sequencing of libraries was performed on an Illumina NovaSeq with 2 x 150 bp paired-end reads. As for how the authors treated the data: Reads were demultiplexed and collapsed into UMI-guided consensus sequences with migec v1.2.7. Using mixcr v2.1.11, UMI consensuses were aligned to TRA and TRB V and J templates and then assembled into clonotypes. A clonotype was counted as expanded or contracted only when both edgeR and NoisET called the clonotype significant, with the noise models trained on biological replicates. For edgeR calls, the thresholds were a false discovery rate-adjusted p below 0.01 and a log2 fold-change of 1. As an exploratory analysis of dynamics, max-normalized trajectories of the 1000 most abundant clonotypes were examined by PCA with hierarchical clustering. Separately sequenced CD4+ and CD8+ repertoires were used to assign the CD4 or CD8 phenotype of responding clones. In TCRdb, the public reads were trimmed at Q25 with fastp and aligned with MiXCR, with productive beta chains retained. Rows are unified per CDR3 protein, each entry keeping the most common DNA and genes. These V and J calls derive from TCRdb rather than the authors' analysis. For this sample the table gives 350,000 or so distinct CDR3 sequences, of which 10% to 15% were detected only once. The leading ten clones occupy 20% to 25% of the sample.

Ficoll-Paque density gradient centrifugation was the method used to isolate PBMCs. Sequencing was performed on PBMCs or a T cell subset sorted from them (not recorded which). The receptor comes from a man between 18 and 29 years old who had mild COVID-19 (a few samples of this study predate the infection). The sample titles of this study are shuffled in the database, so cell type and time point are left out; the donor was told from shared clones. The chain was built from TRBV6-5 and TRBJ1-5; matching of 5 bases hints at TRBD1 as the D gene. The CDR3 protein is CASRPQGNQPQHF. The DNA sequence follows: TGTGCCAGCAGGCCACAGGGCAATCAGCCCCAGCATTTT.